The clone carrying this T cell receptor beta chain showed up just a few times. Antigen specificity is unknown. The data are from a study of CD8 T cells in ankylosing spondylitis. Study-level findings and limits: In synovial fluid and blood from reactive arthritis, some motif variants were previously reported. CD8+ disease-linked clones were present at relatively low frequencies in blood. Disease-linked clones reportedly showed significant enrichment in matched ankylosing spondylitis synovial fluid.

V was clipped by 5 bases and J by 3 bases; unmatched bases: 6. This CDR3 comprises 15 residues. Per the germline V gene, CDR1 is SEHNR and CDR2 is FQNEAQ (reference sequence). Quantitative 5'-RACE with molecular barcodes was used to make the TCR beta libraries. TCRdb reprocessed the 5' RACE reads with MiXCR, giving one entry per CDR3 protein. The profile shows about 220,000 distinct CDR3 sequences, roughly a tenth of them singletons. This chain links TRBV7-9 with TRBJ2-3, with TRBD2 identical over 9 bases. The sequenced sample consisted of blood, either unsorted or a sorted T cell fraction (not recorded which). This TCR derives from a male donor with ankylosing spondylitis or in good health (not recorded which). The CDR3 sequence: CASSRLRGGTDTQYF. CDR3 coding DNA: TGTGCCAGCAGCCGCTTGCGGGGGGGGACAGATACGCAGTATTTT.